This is a list of T cell receptor beta chains from one sample in a study of blood T cell repertoires in COVID-19. TCRdb keeps only in-frame clones here, not all; method: immunoSEQ multiplex PCR. The sample includes fewer than 600,000 clones, around nine tenths of them seen just once. The sequenced sample was PBMCs or T cells enriched from blood (not recorded which). These TCRs come from a woman aged 40 to 50 who had recovered from COVID-19. Each CDR3 is given with its conserved first and last residue. Clone size is shown for a subset of rows, as once, few, many or a class of expanded clone.

.,TRBJ1-1,TRBV10-3,CAISETYNILNTEAFF
.,TRBJ2-2,TRBV9,CASSPNAPPLAGELFF
.,TRBJ2-1,TRBV5-4,CASSLERRDEQFF
once,TRBJ1-2,TRBV7-9,CASSIGTSNYGYTF
.,TRBJ2-3,TRBV6-4,CASSELAGATDTQYF
.,TRBJ1-5,TRBV21-1,CASSKAFGRGRVPQHF
.,TRBJ2-3,TRBV4-1,CASSQGVPGLGGRYF
.,TRBJ1-1,TRBV6-5,CASSYPRGGVTEAFF
.,TRBJ2-1,TRBV11-2,CASSPHGSASGYNEQFF
.,TRBJ1-4,TRBV4-1,CASSHTGGTTNEKLFF
.,TRBJ1-1,TRBV24-1,CATMDSMNTEAFF
.,TRBJ2-7,TRBV19,CASNRDGTGLAGDEQYF
.,TRBJ2-5,TRBV19,CASRIYYRGSAETQYF
few,TRBJ1-1,TRBV4-3,CASSQAGTGFYLTEAFF
.,TRBJ2-7,TRBV13,CASSSKIAGDIYEQYF
.,TRBJ2-3,TRBV5-1,CASSPLLRLARYTDTQYF
.,TRBJ2-1,TRBV5-3,CARTPDRGYNEQFF
.,TRBJ1-2,TRBV19,CASSIGTGDGYTF
once,TRBJ2-2,TRBV27,CASSLSREGTGELFF
.,TRBJ1-3,TRBV5-1,CASSSGTTGNTIYF
.,TRBJ2-3,TRBV30,CAWSGGAGGLTDTQYF
.,TRBJ2-7,TRBV18,CASSPPAGGEQYF
.,TRBJ2-7,TRBV15,CATSRDRQYKQYF
.,TRBJ2-7,TRBV27,CASSFRDRAYEQYF
.,TRBJ1-4,TRBV20-1,CSARAGEKLFF
.,TRBJ1-6,TRBV2,CASTLGGSPLHF
once,TRBJ2-7,TRBV12-3/TRBV12-4,CASSPTGFGEQYF
once,TRBJ1-1,TRBV11-2,CASSSPRTANTEAFF
.,TRBJ1-5,TRBV18,CASSPLSRTGLNQPQHF
.,TRBJ1-4,TRBV27,CASSLARGSKLFF
.,TRBJ1-2,TRBV4-3,CASSRTGGFYGYTF
once,TRBJ2-1,TRBV5-5,CASSFSGQGTYNEQFF
.,TRBJ2-5,TRBV5-4,CASSLGSASGETQYF
.,TRBJ2-2,TRBV3-1/TRBV3-2,CASSLRIAVDASFNTGELFF
.,TRBJ1-2,TRBV5-1,CASSLVSRGDLYGYTF
.,TRBJ2-7,TRBV6-2/TRBV6-3,CASSYGASGRLDEQYF